This TCR beta chain was captured by sequencing in a study of blood T cell repertoires in COVID-19. On the study more broadly: COVID-19 samples from acute and convalescent phases originated in the United States, Italy and Spain.

This CDR3 is 21 amino acids long. V gave up 1 base and J gave up 3 bases; unmatched junction bases: 18. Germline V gene sequence: CDR1 LNHNV, CDR2 YYDKDF (reference sequence). The protocol was immunoSEQ multiplex PCR, while the TCRdb copy is restricted to in-frame clones and leaves out a portion. Of hundreds of thousands of clones in the sample, roughly 90% were seen once. Sequenced: peripheral blood. This sequence joins TRBV15 and TRBJ1-3, with 10 nucleotides matching TRBD1. The sequence was collected from a woman in her twenties or thirties with COVID-19, enrolled during active disease. CDR3 sequence (DNA): TGTGCCACCAGCAGAGGGTGGGGACAGGGGAGAGGCGAAGAGCGTGGAAACACCATATATTTT. Protein product: CATSRGWGQGRGEERGNTIYF.